Here is one TCR beta chain with its context. TCRdb's copy holds only in-frame clones and misses some; the assay was immunoSEQ multiplex PCR. The table shows more than 95,000 clones, with about 77% occurring only once. The sample originates from a study of blood T cell repertoires in COVID-19. Sequencing used peripheral blood. This TCR was recovered from a human donor in a cohort sampled during active COVID-19.

DNA of the CDR3: TGCGCCAGCAGCCACAGTCCCGGGACTAGCGGGAGTATTTACGAGCAGTACTTC. Its protein product is CASSHSPGTSGSIYEQYF. The V gene is TRBV4-3, the J gene TRBJ2-7; 14 nucleotides line up with TRBD2. Trimming removed 3 bases from V and 4 bases from J; junction bases left unmatched: 11. This CDR3 contains 18 residues. Germline V gene data show CDR1 as LGHNA and CDR2 as YSLEER.